The present TCR beta chain was sequenced within a study of T cell repertoires in cytomegalovirus infection. Study-wide context: Shared public TCR beta signatures pointed to both CMV infection and a matching HLA type.

General observations from the study: Clonotype analysis showed dominance of the ex vivo response by HLA-C-restricted CMV-specific TCR beta clonotypes. Carriers of CMV and the relevant HLA type were discriminated by public TCR beta frequency.

TCRdb passed the reads through MiXCR, listing each CDR3 protein once. Of 250,000 or so distinct CDR3 sequences in the sample, roughly 12% were seen once. Germline CDR1 reads SEHNR; CDR2 reads FQNEAQ (reference sequence). Trimming left V 2 bases short and J 8 bases short, with 12 bases between. The CDR3 totals 14 residues. In its sample, this clonotype was seen many times. Its specificity is not known. The material sequenced was PBMCs. This TCR was recovered from a human donor in good health (CMV status not recorded). Some clones in this sample may be carry-over from other donors' samples. This chain joins TRBV7-9 and TRBJ1-4, with D hard to call. The CDR3 DNA reads as TGTGCCAGCAGCTTAACGGAGGGTAGCGAAAAACTGTTTTTT. It encodes CASSLTEGSEKLFF.